This TCR beta chain was captured by sequencing in a study of shared clonotypes between healthy human individuals. Generated by immunoSEQ multiplex PCR, the TCRdb table keeps only in-frame clones and is missing some. This table has 1,400,000 or so clones, approximately 98.5% appearing once. The sequence derives from a man aged 30 to 39 in good health. The specimen sequenced was naive CD4+ T cells sorted from blood. Subset given: CD45RA+ positively selected.

CDR3: CASSQDGAGGKGEQFF. The DNA for the CDR3 is TGCGCCAGCAGCCAAGATGGGGCGGGAGGTAAAGGTGAGCAGTTCTTC. V is TRBV4-3 and J is TRBJ2-1; 8 bases match TRBD2. V trimming: 0 bases; J trimming: 9 bases; junction bases outside the gene matches: 10. This CDR3 contains 16 residues. In germline, CDR1 is LGHNA, CDR2 YSLEER.